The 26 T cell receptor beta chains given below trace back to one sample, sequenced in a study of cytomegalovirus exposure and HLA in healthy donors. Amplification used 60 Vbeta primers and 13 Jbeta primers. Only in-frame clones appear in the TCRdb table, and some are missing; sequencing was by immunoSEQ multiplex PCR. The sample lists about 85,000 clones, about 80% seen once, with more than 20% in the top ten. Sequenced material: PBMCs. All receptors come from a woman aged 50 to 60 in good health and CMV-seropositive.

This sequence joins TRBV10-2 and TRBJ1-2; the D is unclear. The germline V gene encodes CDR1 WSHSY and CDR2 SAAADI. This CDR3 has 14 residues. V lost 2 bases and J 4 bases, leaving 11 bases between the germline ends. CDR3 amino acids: CASSEVGSGYGYTF. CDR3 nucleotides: TGCGCCAGCAGTGAGGTGGGAAGCGGCTATGGCTACACCTTC.

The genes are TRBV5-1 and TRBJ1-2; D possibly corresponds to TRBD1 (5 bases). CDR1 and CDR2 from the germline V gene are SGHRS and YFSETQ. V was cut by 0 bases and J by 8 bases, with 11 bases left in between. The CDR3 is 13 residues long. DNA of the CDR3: TGCGCCAGCAGCTTGGAAGGGGTTGGGGGCTACACCTTC. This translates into CASSLEGVGGYTF.

The CDR3 nucleotides are TGTGCCAGCAGTCCAGGACAGCCTGGCGGCTACACCTTC. Translation: CASSPGQPGGYTF. This chain connects TRBV27 to TRBJ1-2; possible D gene TRBD1, 6 bases. Between the trimmed V and J ends, which lost 5 bases and 8 bases, there was a span of 15 bases. This CDR3 region has 13 residues. Per germline, CDR1 MNHEY and CDR2 SMNVEV (reference sequence).

The CDR3 here is CASSLARETNSPLHF. CDR3 sequence (DNA): TGTGCCAGCAGTTTAGCACGGGAGACTAATTCACCCCTCCACTTT. This chain uses TRBV27 with TRBJ1-6; D is undetermined. The CDR3 has 15 residues. The germline V gene has CDR1 MNHEY and CDR2 SMNVEV (reference sequence). V gave up 2 bases and J gave up 6 bases, with 11 bases separating them.

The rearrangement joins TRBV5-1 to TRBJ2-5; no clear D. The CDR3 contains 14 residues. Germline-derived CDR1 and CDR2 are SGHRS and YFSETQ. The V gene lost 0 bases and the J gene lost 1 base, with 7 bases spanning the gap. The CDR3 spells CASSLASSQETQYF. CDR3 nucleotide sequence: TGCGCCAGCAGCTTGGCCTCCAGCCAAGAGACCCAGTACTTC.

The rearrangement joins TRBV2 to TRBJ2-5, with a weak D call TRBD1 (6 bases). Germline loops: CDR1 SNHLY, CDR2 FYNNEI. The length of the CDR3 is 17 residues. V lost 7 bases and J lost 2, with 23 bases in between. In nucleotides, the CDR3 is TGTGCCAGCACCCCCCTGACAGGTTACGCGGTACAAGAGACCCAGTACTTC. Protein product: CASTPLTGYAVQETQYF.

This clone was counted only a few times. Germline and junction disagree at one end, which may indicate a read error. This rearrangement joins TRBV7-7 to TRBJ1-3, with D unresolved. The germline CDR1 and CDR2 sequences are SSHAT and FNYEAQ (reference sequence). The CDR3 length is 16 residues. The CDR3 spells CASSLGSGNSGNTIYF. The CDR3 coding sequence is TGTGCTAGCAGCTTAGGTAGCGGGAACTCTGGAAACACCATATATTTT.

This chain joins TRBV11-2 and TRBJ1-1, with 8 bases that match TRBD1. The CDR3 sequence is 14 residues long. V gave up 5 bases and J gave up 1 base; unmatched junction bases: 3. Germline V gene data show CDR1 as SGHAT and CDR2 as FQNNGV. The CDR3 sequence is CASSPGTGNTEAFF. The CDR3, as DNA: TGTGCCAGCAGCCCGGGGACAGGGAACACTGAAGCTTTCTTT.

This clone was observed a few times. The CDR3: CASSLEDIYEQYF. The CDR3 DNA sequence: TGTGCCAGCAGCTTGGAGGACATCTACGAGCAGTACTTC. The rearrangement joins TRBV5-5 to TRBJ2-7; D perhaps matches TRBD1 (5 bases). V lost 0 bases to trimming and J lost 3 bases, with 7 bases between them. Germline V lookup: CDR1 SGHKS, CDR2 YYEKEE (reference sequence). This CDR3 contains 13 residues.

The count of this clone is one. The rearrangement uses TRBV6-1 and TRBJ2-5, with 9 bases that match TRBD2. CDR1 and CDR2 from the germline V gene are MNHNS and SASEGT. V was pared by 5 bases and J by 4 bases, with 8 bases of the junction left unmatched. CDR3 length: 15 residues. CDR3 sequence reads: CASSTSLLAGETQYF. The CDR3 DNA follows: TGTGCCAGCAGTACGTCCTTACTAGCGGGAGAGACCCAGTACTTC.

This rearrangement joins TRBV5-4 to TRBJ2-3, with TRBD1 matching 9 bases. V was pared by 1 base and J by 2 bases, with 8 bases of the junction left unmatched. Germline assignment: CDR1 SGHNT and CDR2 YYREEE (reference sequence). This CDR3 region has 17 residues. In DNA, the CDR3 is TGTGCCAGCAGCTTGTACGGGGACAGGGAAATCACAGATACGCAGTATTTT. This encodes CASSLYGDREITDTQYF.

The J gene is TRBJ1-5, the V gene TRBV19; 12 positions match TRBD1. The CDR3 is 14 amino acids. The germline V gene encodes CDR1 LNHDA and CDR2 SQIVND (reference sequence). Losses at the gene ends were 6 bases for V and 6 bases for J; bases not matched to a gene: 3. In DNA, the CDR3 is TGTGCCAGTAGAGGGACAGGGGGCGGTCAGCCCCAGCATTTT. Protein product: CASRGTGGGQPQHF.

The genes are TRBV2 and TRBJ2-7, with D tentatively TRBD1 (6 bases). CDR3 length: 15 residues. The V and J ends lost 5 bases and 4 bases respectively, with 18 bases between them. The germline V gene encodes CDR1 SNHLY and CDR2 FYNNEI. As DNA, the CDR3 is TGTGCCAGCAGTCCAGGGGCTAGAGTGGGTTACGAGCAGTACGTC. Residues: CASSPGARVGYEQYV.

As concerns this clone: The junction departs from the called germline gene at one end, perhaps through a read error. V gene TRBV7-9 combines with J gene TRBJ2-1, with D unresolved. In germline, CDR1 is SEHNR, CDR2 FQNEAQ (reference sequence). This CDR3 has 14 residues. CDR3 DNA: TGTGCCAGCAGCGTAGCCCCACCAGGCAATGAGCAGTTCTTC. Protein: CASSVAPPGNEQFF.

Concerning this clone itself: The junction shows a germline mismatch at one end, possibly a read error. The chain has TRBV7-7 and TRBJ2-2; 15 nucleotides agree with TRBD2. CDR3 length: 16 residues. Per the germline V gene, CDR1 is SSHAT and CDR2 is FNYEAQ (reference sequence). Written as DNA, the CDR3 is TGTGCTAGCAGCTTAGGACTAGCGGGAGGGCCCGGGGAGCTGTTTTTT. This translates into CASSLGLAGGPGELFF.

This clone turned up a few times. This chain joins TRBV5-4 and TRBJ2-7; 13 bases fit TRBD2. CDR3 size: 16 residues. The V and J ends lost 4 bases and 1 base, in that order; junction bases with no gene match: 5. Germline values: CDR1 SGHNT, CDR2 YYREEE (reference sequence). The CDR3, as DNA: TGTGCCAGCAGCGGTATGACTAGCGGGGGGTCCTACGAGCAGTACTTC. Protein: CASSGMTSGGSYEQYF.

CDR3 DNA sequence: TGTGCCAGCAGCACAGGTGGAAACACCATATATTTT. As protein: CASSTGGNTIYF. The chain employs TRBV2 and TRBJ1-3; D might be TRBD1 (5 bases). Trimming took 6 bases from V and 3 from J, leaving 6 bases between them. The CDR3 covers 12 residues. Germline V lookup: CDR1 SNHLY, CDR2 FYNNEI.

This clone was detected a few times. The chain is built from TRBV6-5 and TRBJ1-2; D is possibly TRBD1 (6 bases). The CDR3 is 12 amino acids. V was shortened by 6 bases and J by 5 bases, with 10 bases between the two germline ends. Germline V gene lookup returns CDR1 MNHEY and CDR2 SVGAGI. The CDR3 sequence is CASRAGQYGYTF. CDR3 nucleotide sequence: TGTGCCAGCAGAGCAGGACAGTATGGCTACACCTTC.

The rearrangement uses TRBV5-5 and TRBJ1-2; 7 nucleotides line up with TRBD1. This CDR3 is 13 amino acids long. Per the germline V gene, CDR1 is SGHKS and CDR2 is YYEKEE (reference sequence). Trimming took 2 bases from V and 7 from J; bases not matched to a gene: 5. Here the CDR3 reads CASSFTGEGGYTF. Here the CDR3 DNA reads TGTGCCAGCAGCTTCACAGGGGAAGGTGGCTACACCTTC. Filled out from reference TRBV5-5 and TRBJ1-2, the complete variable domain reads DAGVTQSPTHLIKTRGQQVTLRCSPISGHKSVSWYQQVLGQGPQFIFQYYEKEERGRGNFPDRFSARQFPNYSSELNVNALLLGDSALYLCASSFTGEGGYTFGSGTRLTVV.

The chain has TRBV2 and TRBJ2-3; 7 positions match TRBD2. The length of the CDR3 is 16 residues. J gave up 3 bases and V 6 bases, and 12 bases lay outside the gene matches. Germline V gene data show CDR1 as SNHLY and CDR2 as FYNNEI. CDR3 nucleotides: TGTGCCAGCAGCGCCGTGAGGCGGGAGTTAACAGATACGCAGTATTTT. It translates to CASSAVRRELTDTQYF.

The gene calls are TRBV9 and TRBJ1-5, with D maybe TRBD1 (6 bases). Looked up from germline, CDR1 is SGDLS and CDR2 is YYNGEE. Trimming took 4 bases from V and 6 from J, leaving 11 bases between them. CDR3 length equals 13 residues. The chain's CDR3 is CASSRGASQPQHF. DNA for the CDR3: TGTGCCAGCAGCCGGGGGGCGAGTCAGCCCCAGCATTTT. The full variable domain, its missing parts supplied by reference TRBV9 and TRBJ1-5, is DSGVTQTPKHLITATGQRVTLRCSPRSGDLSVYWYQQSLDQGLQFLIQYYNGEERAKGNILERFSAQQFPDLHSELNLSSLELGDSALYFCASSRGASQPQHFGDGTRLSIL.

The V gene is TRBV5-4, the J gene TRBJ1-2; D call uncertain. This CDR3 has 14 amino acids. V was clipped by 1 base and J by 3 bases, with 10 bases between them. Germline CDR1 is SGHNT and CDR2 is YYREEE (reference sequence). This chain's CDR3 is CASSLFGEYYGYTF. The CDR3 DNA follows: TGTGCCAGCAGCTTGTTCGGGGAATACTATGGCTACACCTTC.

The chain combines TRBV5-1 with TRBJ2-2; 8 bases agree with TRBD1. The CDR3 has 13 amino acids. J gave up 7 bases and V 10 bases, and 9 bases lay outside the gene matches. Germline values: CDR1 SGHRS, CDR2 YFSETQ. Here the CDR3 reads CAPPTGVGGELFF. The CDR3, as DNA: TGCGCCCCCCCGACAGGGGTCGGCGGGGAGCTGTTTTTT. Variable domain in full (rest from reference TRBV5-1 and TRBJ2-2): KAGVTQTPRYLIKTRGQQVTLSCSPISGHRSVSWYQQTPGQGLQFLFEYFSETQRNKGNFPGRFSGRQFSNSRSEMNVSTLELGDSALYLCAPPTGVGGELFFGEGSRLTVL.

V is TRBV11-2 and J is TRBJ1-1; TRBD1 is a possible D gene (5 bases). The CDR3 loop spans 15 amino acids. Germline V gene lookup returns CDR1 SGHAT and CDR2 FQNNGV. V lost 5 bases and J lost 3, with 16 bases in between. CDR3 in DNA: TGTGCCAGCAGCCCAACTCAGACAGCCGACACTGAAGCTTTCTTT. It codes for CASSPTQTADTEAFF.

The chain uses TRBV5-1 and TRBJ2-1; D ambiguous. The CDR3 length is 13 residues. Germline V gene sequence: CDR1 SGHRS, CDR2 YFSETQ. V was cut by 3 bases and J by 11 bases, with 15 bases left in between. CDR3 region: CASSSPKIPKQFF. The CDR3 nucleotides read TGCGCCAGCAGCTCCCCAAAAATCCCCAAGCAGTTCTTC.

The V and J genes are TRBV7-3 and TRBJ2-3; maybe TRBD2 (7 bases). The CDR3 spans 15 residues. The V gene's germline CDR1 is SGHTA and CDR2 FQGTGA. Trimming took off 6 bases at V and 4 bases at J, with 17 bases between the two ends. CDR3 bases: TGTGCCAGCAGTGTTACGGGGGGCGCCGCAGATACGCAGTATTTT. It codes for CASSVTGGAADTQYF.